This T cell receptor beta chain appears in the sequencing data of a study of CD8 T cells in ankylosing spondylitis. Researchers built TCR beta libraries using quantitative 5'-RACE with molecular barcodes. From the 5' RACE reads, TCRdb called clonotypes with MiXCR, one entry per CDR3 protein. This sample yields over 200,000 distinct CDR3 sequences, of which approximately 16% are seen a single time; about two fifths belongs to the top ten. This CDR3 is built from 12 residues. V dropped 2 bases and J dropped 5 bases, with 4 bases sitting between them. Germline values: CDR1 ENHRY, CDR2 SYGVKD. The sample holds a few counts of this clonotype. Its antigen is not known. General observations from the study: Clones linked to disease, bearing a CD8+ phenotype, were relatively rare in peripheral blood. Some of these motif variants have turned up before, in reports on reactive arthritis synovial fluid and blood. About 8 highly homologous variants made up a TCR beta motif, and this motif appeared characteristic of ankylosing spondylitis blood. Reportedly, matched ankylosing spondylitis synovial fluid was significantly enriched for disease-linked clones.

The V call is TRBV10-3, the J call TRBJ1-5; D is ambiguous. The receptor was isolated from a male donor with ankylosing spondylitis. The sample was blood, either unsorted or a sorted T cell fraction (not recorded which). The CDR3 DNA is TGTGCCATCAGTGAGGGACATCAGCCCCAGCATTTT. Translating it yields CAISEGHQPQHF.